Sequencing of this T cell receptor (beta chain) was carried out in a study of T cells in Graves' hyperthyroidism and ophthalmopathy (dated by TCRdb to between 2018 and 2021). Looking at the study overall: Peripheral blood samples were taken at initial diagnosis, before any treatment was given. TCR V-J signatures able to tell the groups apart were searched for in a discovery cohort of 90 to 100 patients, of whom roughly 42 had Graves' ophthalmopathy and 55 to 65 had stable Graves' hyperthyroidism. An independent validation cohort of fewer than 20 hyperthyroidism patients and 15 or so patients who later progressed to ophthalmopathy tested prospective prediction of ophthalmopathy. For training and testing, the 100 or so patients in the discovery cohort were randomly divided in a 7:3 ratio. In addition, the study compared T-cell repertoires in thyroid tissue and in blood from five or six Graves' hyperthyroidism patients. After blood sampling, hyperthyroidism patients were treated with methimazole at a starting dose of 30 mg daily, and ophthalmopathy patients were treated with high-dose intravenous methylprednisolone. The paper describes TCR Vbeta CDR3 sequencing of more than 120 peripheral blood samples, made up of roughly 40 ophthalmopathy patients, more than 70 hyperthyroidism patients and 17 progressor patients.

Moderately to severely active disease, a Clinical Activity Score of at least 3, a NOSPECS grade of at least 4, and a duration under 3 months were present in ophthalmopathy patients. The study excluded patients with uncontrolled infections, other autoimmune diseases, pregnancy or lactation. Diagnoses were established on the basis of clinical symptoms, serum thyroxine and TRAb, thyroid ultrasound, and orbital computed tomography. PBMCs were isolated from approximately 10 ml of fresh peripheral blood by Ficoll-Paque density gradient centrifugation. Total RNA was extracted with Trizol reagent, and quality was checked on an Agilent 2100 Bioanalyzer. The investigation overall reported the following: Ophthalmopathy was separated from stable hyperthyroidism by a 13 V-J signature model, with over 85% sensitivity and 81% to 82% specificity obtained in cross-validation and 80%/75% obtained in testing. Most expanded thyroid clonotypes (frequency above 0.001) were also detected in blood, suggesting blood repertoires may reflect thyroid immune responses. No statistical method was used to fix the sample size in advance, and group allocation was not hidden from the investigators. In validation, progression to ophthalmopathy was predicted by the model with nearly 71% sensitivity and around 75% specificity, a median of around 6.5 months before onset.

This clonotype appeared many times. The specificity of this receptor is unknown. No base qualities exist here, and no much larger clone lies one base off it. The TCR beta CDR3 regions were amplified from the RNA transcripts. For the first round of RT-PCR on the TCR CDR3, the HTBI primer set was used together with the Qiagen OneStep RT-PCR kit. A second multiplex PCR round built the libraries, followed by size selection and purification. Paired-end sequencing of the libraries was performed with 100 bp reads on an Illumina HiSeq2000. The authors' analysis ran thus. Raw data were processed with SOAPnuke, discarding reads with adapters, uncalled bases, mean Phred below 15, or no exact constant-primer or identifier match. High-quality paired reads were merged using COPE v1.2.5, and each unique nucleotide sequence was defined as a clonotype. MiTCR v1.1 was used to align clonotypes to the IMGT TRBV, TRBD and TRBJ reference segments. The analysis included only V-J combinations with a frequency above 0.0001, which together covered 99.2% of the repertoires. A TCS score was defined as the ratio between F50 (clonal expansion) and ExV (chaos), using BLOSUM62-based TCRdist between CDR3 peptides within each V-J. Welch's t-statistics and random forest reduced roughly 530 V-J features to 13, which were used in a naive Bayes classifier (R e1071). TCRdb reprocessed the public reads (quality trimming at Q25 with fastp, clone calling with MiXCR) and kept in-frame beta chains. When rows share a CDR3 protein, they turn into one entry using the most common DNA and genes. TCRdb's processing, not the study's, gives the V and J calls here. The table for this sample lists 250,000 to 350,000 distinct CDR3 sequences; about 15% of them were counted only once. Roughly 53% of the sample is held by the ten biggest clonotypes.

Specimen: blood. This TCR was recovered from a woman in her fifties or sixties with Graves' ophthalmopathy.

The CDR3 loop reads CASSFDRGSLFQSETQYF. The DNA sequence reads TGTGCCAGCAGCTTCGATCGGGGCAGCTTATTCCAATCAGAGACCCAGTACTTC. Here the chain combines TRBV5-6 and TRBJ2-5, with the D call perhaps TRBD1 or TRBD2, each one matching 5 bases. V gives up 2 bases and J gives up 4 bases, and the segment between their germline ends measures 24 bases. CDR1 and CDR2, looked up from the germline V gene, are SGHDT and YYEEEE. The CDR3 spans 18 residues, from the cysteine through the phenylalanine. The CDR3 DNA has 54 bases and is translated from base 1. The full variable domain, with segments outside the CDR3 supplied by the reference TRBV5-6 and TRBJ2-5 proteins, appears as DAGVTQSPTHLIKTRGQQVTLRCSPKSGHDTVSWYQQALGQGPQFIFQYYEEEERQRGNFPDRFSGHQFPNYSSELNVNALLLGDSALYLCASSFDRGSLFQSETQYFGPGTRLLVL.